This T cell receptor (beta chain) came from a study of technical replicates of blood from a few donors. Notes on this clone: An end of the junction differs from the germline gene, which may be a read error.

Germline values: CDR1 DFQATT, CDR2 SNEGSKA (reference sequence). The CDR3 contains 10 residues. Assay: immunoSEQ multiplex PCR; the TCRdb copy retains only in-frame clones and omits some. The sample lists about 88,000 clones, just under 95% occurring once. This rearrangement joins TRBV20-1 to TRBJ1-2; D not resolved. The sequence derives from a human donor in good health. Sequencing was performed on T cells isolated from PBMCs. The CDR3 reads CSAPSFSDYF. In DNA, the CDR3 is TGCAGTGCCCCCAGTTTTTCAGACTACTTC.